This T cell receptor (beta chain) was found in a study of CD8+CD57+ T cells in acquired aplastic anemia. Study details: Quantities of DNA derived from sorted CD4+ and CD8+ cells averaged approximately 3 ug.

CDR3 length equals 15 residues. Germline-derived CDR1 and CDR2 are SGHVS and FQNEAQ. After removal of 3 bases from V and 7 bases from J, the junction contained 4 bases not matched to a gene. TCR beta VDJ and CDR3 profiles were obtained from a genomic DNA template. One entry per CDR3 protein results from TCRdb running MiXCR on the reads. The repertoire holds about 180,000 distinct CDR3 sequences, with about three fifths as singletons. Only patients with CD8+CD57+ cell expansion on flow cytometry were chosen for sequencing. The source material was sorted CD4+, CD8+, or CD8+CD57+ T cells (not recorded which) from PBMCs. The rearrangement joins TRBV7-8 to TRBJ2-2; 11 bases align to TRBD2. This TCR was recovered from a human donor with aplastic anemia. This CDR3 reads CASSFSGGAGGELFF. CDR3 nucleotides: TGTGCCAGCAGCTTTAGCGGGGGGGCCGGCGGGGAGCTGTTTTTT.